What follows are 12 T cell receptor beta chains derived from one specimen sequenced in a study of OX40 agonist ivuxolimab in advanced cancers. Generated by immunoSEQ multiplex PCR, the TCRdb table keeps only in-frame clones and is missing some. Altogether 100,000 to 150,000 clones are present, roughly 90% being singletons, with the ten largest covering 0.65% to 0.9%. The specimen comprised CD4+ or CD8+ T cells sorted from blood, sampled in a trial of the OX40 agonist ivuxolimab. All receptors derive from an adult with an advanced solid tumor such as melanoma, head and neck, liver or kidney cancer.

The rearrangement links TRBV11-2 to TRBJ2-5, with D unclear. V gave up 5 bases and J gave up 1 base, with 2 bases separating them. The length of the CDR3 is 11 residues. Germline V gives CDR1 SGHAT, CDR2 FQNNGV. CDR3 coding DNA: TGTGCCAGCAGCGGCCAAGAGACCCAGTACTTC. It encodes CASSGQETQYF.

This clone was recorded only once. The gene calls are TRBV9 and TRBJ1-2; no clear D gene. The CDR3 has 16 amino acids. Deletions cut 4 bases from V and 3 bases from J, with 19 bases between. Germline lookup yields CDR1 SGDLS and CDR2 YYNGEE. For the CDR3, the DNA is TGTGCCAGCAGCCCTGGCCATCTTCGCAGCCACTATGGCTACACCTTC. This codes for CASSPGHLRSHYGYTF.

V is TRBV2 and J is TRBJ2-1; 12 nucleotides align to TRBD1. V lost 7 bases to trimming and J lost 7 bases; unmatched junction nucleotides: 8. The CDR3 has 15 residues. Germline CDR1 and CDR2: SNHLY and FYNNEI. CDR3 amino acids: CASNLRDRGLNEQFF. CDR3 nucleotide sequence: TGTGCCAGCAACCTCCGGGACAGGGGGCTGAATGAGCAGTTCTTC.

The V and J genes are TRBV6-6 and TRBJ2-7, with 9 bases aligning to TRBD1. Germline V gene data show CDR1 as MNHNY and CDR2 as SVGAGI (reference sequence). V was pared by 5 bases and J by 0 bases, with 5 bases of the junction left unmatched. The CDR3 loop spans 15 amino acids. The CDR3 loop reads CASSTGTGISYEQYF. CDR3 bases: TGTGCCAGCAGTACCGGGACAGGGATCTCCTACGAGCAGTACTTC.

The CDR3: CASTIGTVNQPQHF. CDR3 in DNA: TGTGCCAGCACCATTGGGACAGTCAATCAGCCCCAGCATTTT. The V and J genes are TRBV21-1 and TRBJ1-5; the DNA was not used to check the table's D call, TRBD1. TRBV21-1 is designated a pseudogene. This CDR3 contains 14 residues.

This chain uses TRBV7-3 with TRBJ2-1; D may be TRBD1 or TRBD2 (5 bases each). V lost 3 bases and J lost 8, with 14 bases in between. Germline loops: CDR1 SGHTA, CDR2 FQGTGA. The CDR3 covers 14 residues. The CDR3 nucleotides are TGTGCCAGCAGCTTGCTCAGGGAGATAGATGAGCAGTTCTTC. Encoded protein: CASSLLREIDEQFF.

This chain links TRBV7-6 with TRBJ1-1; D ambiguous. The CDR3 spans 16 residues. Germline V CDR1 and CDR2: SGHVS, FNYEAQ. V lost 0 bases and J lost 0, with 11 bases in between. In DNA, the CDR3 is TGTGCCAGCAGCTTAGCGCTAGGCGGCTTGAACACTGAAGCTTTCTTT. It yields the protein CASSLALGGLNTEAFF.

The V and J genes are TRBV30 and TRBJ1-2; D is uncertain. The CDR3 consists of 11 residues. Trimming took off 2 bases at V and 4 bases at J, with 5 bases between the two ends. Germline values: CDR1 GTSNPN, CDR2 SVGIG (reference sequence). CDR3 sequence (DNA): TGTGCCTGGAGTCCGGGCTATGGCTACACCTTC. The encoded protein is CAWSPGYGYTF.

As regards this clone: One junction end does not reproduce the germline sequence, and a read error may be involved. J is TRBJ1-1 and V is TRBV19; the D is unclear. The CDR3 loop spans 14 amino acids. From germline, CDR1 is LNHDA and CDR2 SQIVND (reference sequence). CDR3 DNA sequence: TGTGCCAGTAGTATGGTATCAGGTACTTTCCCCCCGGACTTT. This encodes CASSMVSGTFPPDF.

The chain recombines TRBV18 with TRBJ2-4; no clear D. From germline, CDR1 is KGHSH and CDR2 LQKENI. The CDR3 sequence is 15 residues long. Trimming removed 3 bases at V and 3 bases at J, with 12 bases between. CDR3 protein: CASSPSSGNKNIQYF. The CDR3 DNA reads TGTGCCAGCTCACCGTCTAGTGGGAACAAAAACATTCAGTACTTC.

This chain links TRBV6-1 with TRBJ2-7; D assignment may be TRBD1 or TRBD2 (5 bases each). The V gene lost 8 bases and the J gene lost 3 bases, with 14 bases spanning the gap. Germline values: CDR1 MNHNS, CDR2 SASEGT. The CDR3 runs 13 residues. The CDR3 sequence: CASGRDAGYEQYF. CDR3 nucleotide sequence: TGTGCCAGCGGCCGGGACGCCGGCTACGAGCAGTACTTC.

This chain joins TRBV28 and TRBJ1-1, with a tentative D call TRBD1 (5 bases). The germline V gene encodes CDR1 MDHEN and CDR2 SYDVKM. The CDR3 has 14 residues. The ends were cut back, 3 bases at V and 4 bases at J, with 12 bases in the middle. The CDR3 bases are TGTGCCAGCAGTTTCAGCAGCAGGGTCACTGAAGCTTTCTTT. This gives the protein CASSFSSRVTEAFF.